A single sample gave rise to the 15 T cell receptor beta chains below, sequenced in a study of shared clonotypes between healthy human individuals. Sequenced by immunoSEQ multiplex PCR; TCRdb stores in-frame clones only, minus some. The sample holds fewer than 1.6 million clones, approximately 98.5% seen once. The sequencing sample was made of naive CD4+ T cells sorted from blood. The subset: CD45RA+ positively selected. These receptors were taken from a man aged 25-45 years in good health.

The V gene is TRBV18, the J gene TRBJ2-1; D is unresolved. This CDR3 contains 15 residues. Trimming left V 3 bases short and J 4 bases short, with 13 bases between. The germline V gene has CDR1 KGHSH and CDR2 LQKENI. The CDR3 region has the DNA TGTGCCAGCTCACCGTGGAAGGGTTCTTACAATGAGCAGTTCTTC. It encodes CASSPWKGSYNEQFF. The variable domain in full, with the rest retrieved from reference TRBV18 and TRBJ2-1, is NAGVMQNPRHLVRRRGQEARLRCSPMKGHSHVYWYRQLPEEGLKFMVYLQKENIIDESGMPKERFSAEFPKEGPSILRIQQVVRGDSAAYFCASSPWKGSYNEQFFGPGTRLTVL.

The chain recombines TRBV2 with TRBJ2-5; D gene uncertain. The germline CDR1 and CDR2 sequences are SNHLY and FYNNEI. CDR3 length: 12 residues. Trimming cost V 6 bases and J 5 bases, with 10 bases left between them. The CDR3 spells CASRMVQETQYF. CDR3 in DNA: TGTGCCAGCAGAATGGTTCAGGAGACCCAGTACTTC.

The CDR3: CAISEGDRAFYGYTF. CDR3 sequence (DNA): TGTGCCATCAGTGAAGGGGACAGGGCATTCTATGGCTACACCTTC. The J gene is TRBJ1-2, the V gene TRBV10-3; 9 positions match TRBD1. The CDR3 has 15 amino acids. V lost 3 bases and J lost 4; bases outside the gene matches: 6. Germline loops: CDR1 ENHRY, CDR2 SYGVKD.

This clone has just a few counts. The J gene is TRBJ2-7, the V gene TRBV4-3; 13 bases fit TRBD2. The CDR3 loop spans 17 amino acids. In germline, CDR1 is LGHNA, CDR2 YSLEER. The J segment lost 5 bases and the V segment lost 2 bases, leaving 9 bases of the junction unmatched. The DNA for the CDR3 is TGCGCCAGCAGCCAAACTCATCGGACTAGCGGGAGCAACGAGCAGTACTTC. It translates to CASSQTHRTSGSNEQYF.

The chain links TRBV5-4 to TRBJ1-3; D remains ambiguous. The CDR3 sequence is 15 residues long. Germline-derived CDR1 and CDR2 are SGHNT and YYREEE (reference sequence). V gave up 1 base and J gave up 0 bases, with 8 bases separating them. CDR3 sequence: CASSLIGNSGNTIYF. The CDR3 nucleotides are TGTGCCAGCAGCTTGATAGGGAACTCTGGAAACACCATATATTTT.

This clone was counted a single time. CDR3 bases: TGTGCCAGCAGCTTAAAGGGAGGGGGGTCCGAGCAGTACTTC. Translated: CASSLKGGGSEQYF. The chain joins TRBV11-3 to TRBJ2-7; possibly TRBD2 for D (7 bases). From germline, CDR1 is SGHNT and CDR2 YENEEA. The CDR3 runs to 14 residues. Deletions cut 2 bases from V and 6 bases from J, with 14 bases between.

This clone was seen once. Other nucleotide sequences from this sample produce the same CDR3. The chain couples TRBV18 to TRBJ1-5; TRBD1 matches at 7 bases. V lost 4 bases, J lost 2 bases, and 2 bases stayed unmatched. This CDR3 is 14 amino acids long. Germline V gene data show CDR1 as KGHSH and CDR2 as LQKENI. As DNA, the CDR3 is TGTGCCAGCTCACAGGGGGCCGGCAATCAGCCCCAGCATTTT. The encoded protein is CASSQGAGNQPQHF.

This chain links TRBV19 with TRBJ1-5, with D possibly TRBD1 on 5 matching bases. Looked up from germline, CDR1 is LNHDA and CDR2 is SQIVND (reference sequence). V gave up 6 bases and J gave up 7 bases, with 16 bases separating them. The CDR3 is made up of 14 amino acids. The CDR3 bases are TGTGCCAGTAGCAGAGGCGGGGGAAGACAGCCCCAGCATTTT. Amino acids: CASSRGGGRQPQHF.

The J gene is TRBJ2-1, the V gene TRBV7-3, with TRBD2 matching 8 bases. This CDR3 has 16 amino acids. The germline CDR1 and CDR2 sequences are SGHTA and FQGTGA. Trimming removed 5 bases from V and 6 bases from J; junction bases left unmatched: 12. In DNA form, the CDR3 reads TGTGCCAGCAGCACAAGCAGCGGGAGTGGGCGCAATGAGCAGTTCTTC. Translated: CASSTSSGSGRNEQFF.

This chain links TRBV6-6 with TRBJ2-7; perhaps TRBD2 as D (6 bases). The CDR3 consists of 13 residues. Germline CDR1 is MNHNY and CDR2 is SVGAGI (reference sequence). V shed 7 bases and J shed 6 bases, with 16 bases lying between them. CDR3 in amino acids: CASMQAGTSEQYF. Here the CDR3 DNA reads TGTGCCAGCATGCAGGCGGGGACGAGCGAGCAGTACTTC.

This CDR3 reads CASSGGKGSTYSNQPQHF. The CDR3 DNA reads TGTGCCAGCAGCGGGGGGAAGGGCAGCACATATAGCAATCAGCCCCAGCATTTT. This rearrangement joins TRBV25-1 to TRBJ1-5; TRBD1 is a possible D gene (5 bases). The V end lost 6 bases, the J end lost 0 bases, and 21 bases lay between the germline ends. There are 18 residues in the CDR3. CDR1 and CDR2 (germline): MGHDK, SYGVNS.

The V and J genes are TRBV2 and TRBJ2-7, with 9 bases lining up with TRBD1. This CDR3 region has 13 residues. V shed 8 bases, J shed 3 bases, and the junction held 5 bases outside the gene matches. Germline CDR1 and CDR2: SNHLY and FYNNEI. The CDR3 region has the DNA TGTGCCAGCCCGAGACAGGGGGGCTACGAGCAGTACTTC. It is translated as CASPRQGGYEQYF.

The chain joins TRBV4-3 to TRBJ2-7; 9 nucleotides match TRBD2. V was clipped by 1 base and J by 1 base; unmatched bases: 8. CDR3 length: 17 residues. In germline, CDR1 is LGHNA, CDR2 YSLEER. CDR3 in DNA: TGCGCCAGCAGCCAAGCGGTGGGGACTAGCAGTTCCTACGAGCAGTACTTC. It codes for CASSQAVGTSSSYEQYF.

This chain links TRBV9 with TRBJ2-3; no definite D call. The length of the CDR3 is 13 residues. V lost 1 base and J 4 bases, leaving 7 bases between the germline ends. Looked up from germline, CDR1 is SGDLS and CDR2 is YYNGEE. CDR3 residues: CASSVQSADTQYF. The CDR3 DNA reads as TGTGCCAGCAGCGTACAGTCCGCAGATACGCAGTATTTT.

This chain connects TRBV5-4 to TRBJ2-2, with D unclear. Germline CDR1 and CDR2: SGHNT and YYREEE (reference sequence). The CDR3 runs 14 residues. V lost 4 bases and J lost 3, with 10 bases in between. CDR3 loop: CASSLGVYTGELFF. Written as DNA, the CDR3 is TGTGCCAGCAGCCTCGGAGTTTACACCGGGGAGCTGTTTTTT. Full variable domain (outside the CDR3, taken from reference TRBV5-4 and TRBJ2-2): ETGVTQSPTHLIKTRGQQVTLRCSSQSGHNTVSWYQQALGQGPQFIFQYYREEENGRGNFPPRFSGLQFPNYSSELNVNALELDDSALYLCASSLGVYTGELFFGEGSRLTVL.